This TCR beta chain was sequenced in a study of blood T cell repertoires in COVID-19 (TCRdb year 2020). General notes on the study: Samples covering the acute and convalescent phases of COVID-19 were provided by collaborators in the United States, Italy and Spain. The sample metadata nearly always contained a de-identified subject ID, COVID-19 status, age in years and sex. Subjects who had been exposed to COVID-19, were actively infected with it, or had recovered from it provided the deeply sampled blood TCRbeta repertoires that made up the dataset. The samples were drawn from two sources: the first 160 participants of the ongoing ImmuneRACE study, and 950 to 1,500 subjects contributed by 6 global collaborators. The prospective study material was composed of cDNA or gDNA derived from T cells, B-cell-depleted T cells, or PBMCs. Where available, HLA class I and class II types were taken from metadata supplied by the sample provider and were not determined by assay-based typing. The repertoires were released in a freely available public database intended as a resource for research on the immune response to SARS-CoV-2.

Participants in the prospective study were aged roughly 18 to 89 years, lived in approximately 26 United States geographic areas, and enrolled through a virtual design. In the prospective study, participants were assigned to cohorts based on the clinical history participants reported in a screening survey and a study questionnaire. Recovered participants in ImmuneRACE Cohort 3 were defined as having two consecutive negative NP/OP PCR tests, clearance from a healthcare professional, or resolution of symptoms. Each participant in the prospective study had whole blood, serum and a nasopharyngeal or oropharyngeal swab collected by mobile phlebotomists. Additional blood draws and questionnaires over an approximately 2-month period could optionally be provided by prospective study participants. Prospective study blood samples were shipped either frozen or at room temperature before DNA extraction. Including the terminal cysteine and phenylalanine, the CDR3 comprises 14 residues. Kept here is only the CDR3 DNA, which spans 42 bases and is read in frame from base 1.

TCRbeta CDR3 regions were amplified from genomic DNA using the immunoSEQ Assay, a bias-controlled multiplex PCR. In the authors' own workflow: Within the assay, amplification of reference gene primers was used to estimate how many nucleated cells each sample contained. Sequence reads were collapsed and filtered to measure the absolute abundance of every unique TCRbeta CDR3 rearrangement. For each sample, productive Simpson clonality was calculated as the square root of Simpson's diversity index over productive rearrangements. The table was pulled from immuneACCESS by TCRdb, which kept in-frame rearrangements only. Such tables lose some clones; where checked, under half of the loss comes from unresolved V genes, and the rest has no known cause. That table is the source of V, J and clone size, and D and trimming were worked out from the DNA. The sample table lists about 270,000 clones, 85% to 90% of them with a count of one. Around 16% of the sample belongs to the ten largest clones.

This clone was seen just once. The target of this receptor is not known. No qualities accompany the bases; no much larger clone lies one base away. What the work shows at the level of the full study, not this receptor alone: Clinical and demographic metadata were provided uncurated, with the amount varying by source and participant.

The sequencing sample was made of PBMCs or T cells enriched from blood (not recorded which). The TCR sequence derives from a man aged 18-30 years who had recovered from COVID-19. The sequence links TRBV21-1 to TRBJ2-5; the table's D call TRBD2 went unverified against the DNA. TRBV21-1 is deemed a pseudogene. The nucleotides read TGTGCCAGCAGCACGGGCGGGGGCCGGAAGACCCAGTACTTC. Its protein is CASSTGGGRKTQYF.